This T cell receptor (beta chain) was retrieved from a study of shared clonotypes between healthy human individuals. Healthy HIV-negative adults with no recent acute infections or vaccinations were recruited as donors. General study findings and limits: Clonotypes that were shared across a few donors made up approximately 5.1% of naive CD4 clonotypes.

This clone appeared a single time. Its antigen is currently unknown. CDR3 size: 15 residues. Trimming took off 3 bases at V and 3 bases at J, with 14 bases between the two ends. CDR1 is LGHNA, CDR2 YNFKEQ, per germline. Repertoires were generated with immunoSEQ multiplex PCR, while TCRdb's copy carries only in-frame clones and drops some. The table includes roughly 2,500,000 clones, approximately 93% detected once. This clonotype was obtained from a man between 18 and 35 years old in good health. Some clones in this sample may be carry-over from other donors' samples. The chain uses TRBV4-2 and TRBJ2-5, with D tentatively TRBD2 (6 bases). The sequenced sample consisted of naive CD4+ T cells from PBMCs. Subset given: CD45RA+ positively selected. CDR3 DNA sequence: TGTGCCAGCAGCCAGGGTGGCGGGGCAAAAGAGACCCAGTACTTC. This codes for CASSQGGGAKETQYF.